Listed here are 10 T cell receptor delta chains from one sample, sequenced in a study of delta chain sequences of gamma delta T cells (dated 2017 in TCRdb). Receptor amplification or capture employed PCR. Instrument on record: Illumina MiSeq. Clone calls in TCRdb were regenerated from the public reads with CATT, after which identical DNA sequences shared one row. The sample data list about 3,400 delta-chain clones, and 60% to 70% of these were observed just once. The top ten clones comprise 50% to 70% of the sample. The specimen sequenced was a tumor sample. The receptor set was obtained from a human donor with breast cancer.

Concerning this clone: A junction boundary mismatches the germline segment, possibly from a read error. This chain links TRDV2 with TRDJ1; TRDD3 agrees at 10 bases. The CDR3 runs 16 residues. CDR1 GEAIGNYY and CDR2 EKD come from the germline V gene. The CDR3 loop is CACDHLGDTNTEKMIF. CDR3 bases: TGTGCATGTGACCATTTGGGGGATACAAACACCGAAAAAATGATTTTC.

This clone was seen only a few times. One base separates it from a far larger clone, so it is likely a read error. In the same sample, other DNA sequences code for this CDR3. The rearrangement joins TRDV2 to TRDJ1; D call uncertain. The CDR3 totals 17 residues. Germline lookup yields CDR1 GEAIGNYY and CDR2 EKD. CDR3 protein: CACDSSTPRLNTDKLIF. The CDR3 nucleotides read TGCGCCTGTGACTCATCCACACCCCGCTTGAACACCGATAAACTCATCTTT.

The V and J genes are TRDV2 and TRDJ1; 7 nucleotides match TRDD3. The CDR3 sequence is 19 residues long. CDR1 is GEAIGNYY and CDR2 is EKD in the germline V gene. The CDR3 spells CSFVTIGRRIRDGVVRVIF. The DNA of the CDR3 is TGTTCTTTTGTCACTATAGGTCGGAGGATACGCGACGGGGTCGTTAGAGTGATCTTT.

The rearrangement joins TRDV2 to TRDJ1, with D possibly matching TRDD3 (5 bases). The DNA matches TRDJ2 better at its end, which makes the J call doubtful. The CDR3 length is 20 residues. Germline CDR1 and CDR2: GEAIGNYY and EKD. CDR3 in amino acids: CSFDFVSRKVDRPYTDTLFF. For the CDR3, the DNA is TGTTCCTTTGACTTCGTGTCAAGGAAGGTGGACCGACCTTACACCGATACACTCTTCTTT.

For this clone: This DNA translates differently at residue 13 from the TCRdb protein, which is that of a much larger clone; a read error is likely, and the protein shown is the DNA's own translation. This chain joins TRDV2 and TRDJ1, with TRDD3 matching over 8 bases. Per the germline V gene, CDR1 is GEAIGNYY and CDR2 is EKD. The CDR3 covers 14 residues. CDR3 protein: CACDRLGGTDKLTF. CDR3 nucleotides: TGTGCCTGTGATCGACTGGGGGGCACCGATAAACTCACCTTT.

This clone is medium-sized in the sample. Given a far larger clone just one base away, this is likely a sequencing read error. Other DNA sequences from this sample encode an identical CDR3 as well. V usage is TRDV2 and J usage is TRDJ1, with a possible D match to TRDD3 (5 bases). The V gene lost 3 bases and the J gene lost 0 bases, with 13 bases spanning the gap. The germline gives CDR1 GEAIGNYY, CDR2 EKD. This CDR3 has 15 amino acids. For the CDR3, the DNA is TGTGCCTGTGACCCAGTTGGGGAGGACACCGATAAACTCATCTTT. It codes for CACDPVGEDTDKLIF.

The table lists this clone with a few counts. A read error is the likely source, as a far larger clone sits one nucleotide away. The sample has other DNA sequences that encode this CDR3 too. The gene calls are TRDV2 and TRDJ1, with 7 bases that match TRDD3. The germline V gene has CDR1 GEAIGNYY and CDR2 EKD. The CDR3 spans 15 residues. The CDR3 reads CACDPVGEDTDKLIF. The CDR3 region has the DNA TGTGCCTGTGACCCAGTGGGGGAGGACACCGACAAACTCATCTTT.

Concerning this clone itself: This probably arose from a read error, given a far larger clone one base away. Other DNA variants within this sample encode the same CDR3. Here the CDR3 reads CACDSLWQTGIRYTDKLIF. The CDR3 DNA reads TGTGCCTGTGACTCTCTTTGGCAAACGGGGATACGTTACACCGATAAACTCATCTTT. The chain carries TRDV2 and TRDJ1; 9 nucleotides align to TRDD3. Germline V gives CDR1 GEAIGNYY, CDR2 EKD. The CDR3 is made up of 19 amino acids. With 3 bases clipped from V and 0 bases from J, the junction kept 16 bases outside the gene matches.

This clone was counted once. This rearrangement joins TRDV2 to TRDJ1; no clear D. Germline CDR1 is GEAIGNYY and CDR2 is EKD. This CDR3 has 15 amino acids. The germline V and J ends were trimmed by 0 bases and 3 bases, with 13 bases remaining between them. The CDR3 coding sequence is TGTGCCTGTGACACCGTGGAACATGGAGCCGATAAACTCATCTTT. Residues: CACDTVEHGADKLIF.

This clone occurred a few times. The protein TCRdb gives is from a much larger clone and does not agree with this DNA's translation at residue 3, likely a read error; the protein shown here comes from the DNA. The chain combines TRDV2 with TRDJ1; TRDD3 matches 12 bases. The CDR3 runs to 16 residues. Germline V gene lookup returns CDR1 GEAIGNYY and CDR2 EKD. The CDR3 DNA reads as TGTGCCCGTGACGAACTACTGGGGGATACCACCGATAAACTCATCTTT. The encoded protein is CARDELLGDTTDKLIF.